The present TCR beta chain was sequenced within a study of molecular identifiers for immune sequencing clone quantification listed by TCRdb under 2018. Regarding the research as a whole: For a replicate experiment, the RNA from either 20,000 or 100,000 naive CD8 T cells was divided into five aliquots, and four of those aliquots went on to sequencing. This methods study used CD8 T cells to benchmark TCR RNA copy counting and molecular-identifier clustering-based TCR repertoire sequencing (MIDCIRS). The investigation overall reported the following: Approximately 3.1 recovered TCR RNA copies per cell were obtained by modeling, versus around 10 by digital PCR, implying a capture efficiency of 30% to 35%. Highly expanded clone sizes could be underestimated if identical TCR molecules share a barcode. In CMV-specific effector cells, over 97% of molecules were held by clones above 20 RNA copies, whereas under 1% of molecules were held by such clones in naive cells. When barcode sub-clustering was left out, chimeric consensus sequences inflated TCR diversity, with chimeras reaching as high as 47%. Spiked-in Jurkat TCR RNA equivalent to a single cell was reported to be detectable even among more than 900,000 naive CD8 T cells. The naive libraries included spiked-in Jurkat TCR RNA (about ten copies' worth), and this RNA is not part of the donor repertoire.

V is reduced by 6 bases and J by 9 bases, leaving a spacing of 15 bases between them. From the cysteine up to the phenylalanine, the CDR3 has a length of 13 residues. The read is trimmed to its CDR3 DNA, 39 bases read in frame from base 1. Naive CD8 T cell libraries were made from roughly 20,000 to 1,000,000 sorted cells using 10%, 30% or 50% of purified RNA. Naive CD8 T cells, defined as CD8+CD4-CCR7+CD45RA+, were FACS-sorted into RLT Plus buffer on a BD FACSAria II. Roughly ten TCR copies' worth of Jurkat RNA were spiked into about 20,000-1,100,000 naive CD8 T cell samples to test detection sensitivity. Enrichment of CD8 T cells was done with RosetteSep CD8+ T Cell Enrichment Cocktail plus Ficoll-Paque, and ACK red cell lysis came afterward. This clonotype was detected ten times or more. Its recognized antigen is unknown. Nothing much larger sits one base from this clone, and base qualities are not available.

Libraries were constructed by PCR. Sequencing used a NextSeq 500. Bulk TCR libraries were made following a previously described method, with the TCR primers given in Table S5. Total RNA was purified with the Qiagen AllPrep DNA/RNA kit. Before analysis, reads from multiple sequencing runs of one library were combined. On the study's bioinformatics: Reads were retained only if an exact TCR constant sequence was present, and the retained reads were trimmed to 150 nt and grouped according to their 12-nt molecular barcodes. Reads in each barcode group were sub-clustered using a 15% Levenshtein threshold, and a quality-weighted consensus sequence was built for each RNA molecule. Non-functional sequences were excluded, and lower-count sequences lying one edit away from another sequence were also excluded. Based on fitting two negative binomial distributions, any barcode sub-cluster with under 20% of the maximum read count was discarded. Using fastp trimming at Q25 and MiXCR clonotype assembly, TCRdb reanalyzed the public sequencing data and kept in-frame beta chains. Each entry is one CDR3 protein sequence, shown with its most common DNA and genes. The V and J calls were not made by the authors but by TCRdb's processing. The sample includes fewer than 350,000 distinct CDR3 sequences, with roughly 23% observed a single time. The top ten clonotypes cover 0.74% of the sample.

This clonotype originated in a human donor in good health. Some libraries in this study had Jurkat cell RNA spiked in. Sequenced material: naive CD8+ T cells from blood, with Jurkat cell RNA spiked in. The cell subset or site label here, explained by the study, means: FACS-sorted CD8+CD4-CCR7+CD45RA+ naive T cells. In this chain, TRBV12-3 or TRBV12-4 is recombined with TRBJ2-1; TRBD1 might be the D gene, on 6 matching bases. The base sequence is TGTGCCAGCAGACCAACAGGGTTGGGTGAGCAGTTCTTC. This yields the protein CASRPTGLGEQFF.